This record concerns one T cell receptor (beta chain) sequence. Clones were sequenced by immunoSEQ multiplex PCR, and TCRdb holds only the in-frame ones, with some missing. The sample shows around 100,000 clones, around 88% of them seen only once. The sample belongs to a study of blood T cell repertoires in COVID-19. Germline V CDR1 and CDR2: MNHEY, SVGAGI. CDR3 length equals 16 residues. Trimming pared 0 bases from V and 0 bases from J, leaving 11 bases between. Sequencing was done on a sample of peripheral blood. This clonotype originated in a human donor in a cohort sampled during active COVID-19. The V gene is TRBV6-5, the J gene TRBJ1-1, with D possibly matching TRBD1 (6 bases). CDR3 protein: CASSYSINRVNTEAFF. In DNA, the CDR3 is TGTGCCAGCAGTTACTCGATAAACAGGGTGAACACTGAAGCTTTCTTT.